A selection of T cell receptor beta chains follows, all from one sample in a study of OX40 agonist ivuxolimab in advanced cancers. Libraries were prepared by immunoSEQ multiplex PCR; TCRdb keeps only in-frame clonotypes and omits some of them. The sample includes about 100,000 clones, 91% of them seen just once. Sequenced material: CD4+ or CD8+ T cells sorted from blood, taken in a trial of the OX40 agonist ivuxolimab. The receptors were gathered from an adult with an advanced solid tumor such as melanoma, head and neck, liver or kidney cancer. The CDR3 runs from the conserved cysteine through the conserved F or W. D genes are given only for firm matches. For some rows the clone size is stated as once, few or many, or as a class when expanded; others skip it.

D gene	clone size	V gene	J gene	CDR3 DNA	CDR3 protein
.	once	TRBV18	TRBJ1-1	TGTGCCAGCTCGCCGGGGACGAGGGGCACTGAAGCTTTCTTT	CASSPGTRGTEAFF
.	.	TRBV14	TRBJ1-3	TGTGCCAGCAGCCAAGTACTCTCTGGAAACACCATATATTTT	CASSQVLSGNTIYF
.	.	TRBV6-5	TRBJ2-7	TGTGCCAGCAAGGAGGGGACAGACACCTACGAGCAGTACTTC	CASKEGTDTYEQYF
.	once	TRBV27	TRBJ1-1	TGTGCCAGCAGTTCGTCGACCCAAACTGAAGCTTTCTTT	CASSSSTQTEAFF
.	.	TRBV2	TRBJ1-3	TGTGCCAGCAGCGGACAGAGCTCTGGAAACACCATATATTTT	CASSGQSSGNTIYF
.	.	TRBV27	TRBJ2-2	TGTGCCAGCAGTCACCCTCGCGGGGACAACACCGGGGAGCTGTTTTTT	CASSHPRGDNTGELFF
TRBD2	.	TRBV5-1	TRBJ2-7	TGCGCCAGCAGCACTTCTGCGGGGGTCTGGAGTTACTACGAGCAGTACTTC	CASSTSAGVWSYYEQYF
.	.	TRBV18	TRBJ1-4	TGTGCCAGCTCACCACAACAGGGAAAGGAAAAACTGTTTTTT	CASSPQQGKEKLFF
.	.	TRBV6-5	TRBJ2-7	TGTGCCAGCAGTTCCTTAGCGCAGAGCTCCTACGAGCAGTACTTC	CASSSLAQSSYEQYF
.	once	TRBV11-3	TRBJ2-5	TGTGCCAGCAGCTCCGACTCTGGTCGCGCCCAGTACTTC	CASSSDSGRAQYF
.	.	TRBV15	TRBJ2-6	TGTGCCACCAAGGGGCGCTCTGGGGCCAACGTCCTGACTTTC	CATKGRSGANVLTF